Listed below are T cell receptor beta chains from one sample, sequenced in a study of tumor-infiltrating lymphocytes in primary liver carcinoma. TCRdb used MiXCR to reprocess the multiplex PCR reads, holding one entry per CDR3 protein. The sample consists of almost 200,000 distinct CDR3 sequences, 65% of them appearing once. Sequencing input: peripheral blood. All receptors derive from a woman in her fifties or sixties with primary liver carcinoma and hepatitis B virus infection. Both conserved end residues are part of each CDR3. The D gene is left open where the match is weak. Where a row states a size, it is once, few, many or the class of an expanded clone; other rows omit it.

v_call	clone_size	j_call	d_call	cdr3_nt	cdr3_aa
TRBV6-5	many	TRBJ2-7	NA	TGTGCCAGCAGCAGGTCTAGCCGAGTTTTAGGCTACGAGCAGTACTTC	CASSRSSRVLGYEQYF
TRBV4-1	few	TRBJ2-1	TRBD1	TGCGCCAGCAGCCTAAAGGGGACTGGACAGGGCGTTTGGCGTGGACGTATCAATGAGCAGTTCTTC	CASSLKGTGQGVWRGRINEQFF
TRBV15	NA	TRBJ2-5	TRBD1	TGTGCCACCAGCAGACTTACAGGGGGCGTCAAAATGGGAGAGACCCAGTACTTC	CATSRLTGGVKMGETQYF
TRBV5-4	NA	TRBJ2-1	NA	TGTGCCAGCAGCTTGGAGGCCGGTGAGCAGTTCTTC	CASSLEAGEQFF
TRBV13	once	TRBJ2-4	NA	TGTGCCAACAGGCCGCAGGGAGGAAAAAATATTCAGTACTTC	CANRPQGGKNIQYF
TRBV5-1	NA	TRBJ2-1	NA	TGCGCCAGAAGCTTGGGACTGGGGTACAATGAGCAGTTCTTC	CARSLGLGYNEQFF
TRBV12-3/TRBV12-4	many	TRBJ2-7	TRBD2	TGTGCCAGCAGTTTAGGGGCGGTAGCGGGAAAGTACGAGCAGTACTTC	CASSLGAVAGKYEQYF
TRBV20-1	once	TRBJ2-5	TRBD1	TGCAGTGCTAGAGCCGGGGACAGGGTGAAGACCCAGTACTTC	CSARAGDRVKTQYF
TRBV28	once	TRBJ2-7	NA	TGTGTCAGCACCTCAGGGAACGCAGTTTTCTCCTACGAGCAGTACTTC	CVSTSGNAVFSYEQYF
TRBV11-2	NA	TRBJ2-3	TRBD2	TGCGCCAGCAGCTGGACTAGCGGGAGTGGCACAGATATGCAGTATTTT	CASSWTSGSGTDMQYF
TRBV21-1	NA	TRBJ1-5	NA	TGTGCCAGCAGCGCCCGGGGAACAGGGTACAATCAGCCCCAGCATTTT	CASSARGTGYNQPQHF
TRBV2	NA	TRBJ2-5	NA	TGTGCCAGCGGAGAATACAGCGTTCAAGAGACCCAGTACTTC	CASGEYSVQETQYF
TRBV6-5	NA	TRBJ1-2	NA	TGTGCCAGCAGTTACTTTTCAGTTAGCCACGCGGCCCCCTTAATAGGCTATGACTACACCTTC	CASSYFSVSHAAPLIGYDYTF
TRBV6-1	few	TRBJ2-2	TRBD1	TGTGCCAGCAGCGCCGGGACAGGGGGGTCGAGCACCGGGGAGCTGTTTTTT	CASSAGTGGSSTGELFF
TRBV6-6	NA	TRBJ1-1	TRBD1	TGTGCCAGCAGTCACGCAACAGGGGGAGGTGGGTTGAACGCTGAAGCTTCCTTT	CASSHATGGGGLNAEASF
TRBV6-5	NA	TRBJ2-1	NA	TGTGCCAGCACCCCAGACAGGCCCCGCTCCTACAGTGAGCAGTTCTTC	CASTPDRPRSYSEQFF
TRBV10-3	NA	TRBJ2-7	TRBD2	TGTGCCACGTCCCTAGCGGGAGGGCAGAAGGAGCAGTACTTC	CATSLAGGQKEQYF
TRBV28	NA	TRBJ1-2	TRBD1	TGTGCCAGCACCCAAGGGGGCCGGAACTATGGCTACACCTTC	CASTQGGRNYGYTF
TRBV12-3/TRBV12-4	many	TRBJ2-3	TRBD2	TGTGCCAGCAGGTTCGGGACTAGCGGAGGGAGCACAGATACGCAGTATTTT	CASRFGTSGGSTDTQYF
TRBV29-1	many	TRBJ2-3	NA	TGCAGCGTTGTGGTGGGAGCTACCACAGATACGCAGTATTTT	CSVVVGATTDTQYF
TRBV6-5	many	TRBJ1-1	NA	TGTGCCACAAGCGACAGGTCGCCGAACACTGAAGCTTTCTTT	CATSDRSPNTEAFF
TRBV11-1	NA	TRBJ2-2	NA	TGTGCCAGCAACTCAACCGGGACTCCGGGACCCGGGGAGCCGTTTTTT	CASNSTGTPGPGEPFF
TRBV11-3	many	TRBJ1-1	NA	TGTGCCAGCAGCTTGGTGGGCACTGAAGCTTTCTTT	CASSLVGTEAFF
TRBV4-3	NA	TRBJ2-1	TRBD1	TGCGCCAGCAGCCAATTTCAGGGGGCTAGCAATGAGCAGTTCTTC	CASSQFQGASNEQFF
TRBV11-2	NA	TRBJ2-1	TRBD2	TGTGCCAGCAGCTCCTCCGGGACTAGCGGGGGGACTTCCTACGATGAGCAGTTCTTC	CASSSSGTSGGTSYDEQFF
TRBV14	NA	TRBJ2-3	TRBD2	TGTGCCAGCAGCCAAGATCCCTTAGCGGGAGGGCCGCATACGCAGTATTTT	CASSQDPLAGGPHTQYF
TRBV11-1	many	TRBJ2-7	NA	TGTGCCAGCAGGGGGAAGCGATCCTACGAGCAGTACTTC	CASRGKRSYEQYF
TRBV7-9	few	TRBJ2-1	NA	TGTGCCAGCACCAAATGGGGGCCTTCAGAGGATGAGCAGTTCTTC	CASTKWGPSEDEQFF
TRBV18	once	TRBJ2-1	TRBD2	TGTGCCAGCTCACAGGGACTAAATAATGAGCAGTTCTTC	CASSQGLNNEQFF
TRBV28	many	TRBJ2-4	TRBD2	TGTGCCAGCAGTTTGGGGGGGGCCAAAAACATTCAGTACTTC	CASSLGGAKNIQYF
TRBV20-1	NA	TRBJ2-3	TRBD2	TGCAGTGCTAGAGATCGAGGCCTAGCGGACTCCACAGATACGCAGTATTTT	CSARDRGLADSTDTQYF
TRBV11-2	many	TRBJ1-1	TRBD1	TGTGCCAGCAGCTTAGTCGTGACAGGGGGCACTGAAGCTTTCTTT	CASSLVVTGGTEAFF
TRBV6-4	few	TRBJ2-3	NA	TGTGCCAGTAAGGGGAATTCTGTTGCAGATACGCAGTATTTT	CASKGNSVADTQYF
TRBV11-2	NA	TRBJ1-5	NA	TGTGCCGGCAGCTGGGAGAGCAATCAGCCCCGGCATTTT	CAGSWESNQPRHF
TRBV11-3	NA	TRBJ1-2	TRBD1	TGTGCCAGCAGACTAGACAGGGAGAACTATGGCTACATCTTC	CASRLDRENYGYIF
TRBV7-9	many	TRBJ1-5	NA	TGTGCCAGCGGGCTTGGGGGGGCTGATCAGCCCCAGCATTTT	CASGLGGADQPQHF
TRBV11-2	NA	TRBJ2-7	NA	TGTGCCAGCAGCTTAATCCCGGGACGGGGGATGGGGGAGCAGTATTTC	CASSLIPGRGMGEQYF
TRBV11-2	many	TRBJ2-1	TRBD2	TGTGCCAGCAGCCTATTGGGAGCGGGAGGACCCAATGAGCAGTTCTTC	CASSLLGAGGPNEQFF
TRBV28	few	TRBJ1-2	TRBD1	TGTGCCAGCAGAGACAGGGGTTATGGCTACACCTTC	CASRDRGYGYTF
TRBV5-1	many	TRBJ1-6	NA	TGCGCCAGCAGCTTTGGAGGGACTATCCAAGATAAGGCCCTCCACTTT	CASSFGGTIQDKALHF
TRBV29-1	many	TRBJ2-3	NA	TGCAGCGTTGAATGGCAGAGCACAGATACGCAGTATTTT	CSVEWQSTDTQYF
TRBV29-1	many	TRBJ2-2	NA	TGCAGCGTTAGTCTCTCCAAAAAAACCGGGGAGCTGTTTTTT	CSVSLSKKTGELFF
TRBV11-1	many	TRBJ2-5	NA	TGTGCCAGCAGCTGCCCCGTGGGACACATCCAAGAGACCCAGTACTTC	CASSCPVGHIQETQYF
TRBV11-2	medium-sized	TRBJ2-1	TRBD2	TGTGCCAGCAGCTCCCAGACCGTAGCGGGAGGGCTGCAGTTCTTC	CASSSQTVAGGLQFF
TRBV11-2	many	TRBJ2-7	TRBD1	TGTGCCAGCAGCTCGTCGACAGGGGTACTTGAGGAGCAGTACTTC	CASSSSTGVLEEQYF
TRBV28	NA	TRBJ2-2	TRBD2	TGTGCCGGCAGCACTAGCGGGAGGGCCACCGGGGAGCTGTTTTTT	CAGSTSGRATGELFF
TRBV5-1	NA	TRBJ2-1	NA	TGCGCCAGCAGCTTGGACGTAGGCCCCTGGGAGCAGTTCTTC	CASSLDVGPWEQFF
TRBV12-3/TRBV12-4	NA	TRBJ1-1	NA	TGTGCCAGCAGTCCCGTCCCGGACACTAAGAACACTGAAGCTTTCTTT	CASSPVPDTKNTEAFF
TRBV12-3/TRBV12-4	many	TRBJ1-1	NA	TGTGCCAGCAGTTTAGTAGGGCTGAACACTGAAGCTTTCTTT	CASSLVGLNTEAFF
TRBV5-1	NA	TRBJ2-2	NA	TGCGCCAGCAGCTTAGCAGACGGGAACACCGGGGAGCTGTTTTTT	CASSLADGNTGELFF
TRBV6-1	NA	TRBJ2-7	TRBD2	TGTGCCAGCAGTGAATATGCTAGCGGGAAAAACGAGCAGTACTTC	CASSEYASGKNEQYF
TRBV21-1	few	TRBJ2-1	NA	TGTGCCAGCAGCAACCGGGATAGGGTAAACGGTCTGTGCAATGAGCAGTTCTTC	CASSNRDRVNGLCNEQFF
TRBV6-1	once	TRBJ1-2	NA	TGTGCCAGCAGTTCGCGGACGACATATGGCTACACCTTC	CASSSRTTYGYTF
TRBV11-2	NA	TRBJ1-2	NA	TGTGCTGGCAGGCCCGTACTGAATAACTATGGTTACACCTTC	CAGRPVLNNYGYTF
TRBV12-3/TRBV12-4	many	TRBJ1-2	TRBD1	TGTGCCAGCAGTTTGGGACAGGGGGTCGGTGGCTACACCTTC	CASSLGQGVGGYTF